This T cell receptor beta chain came from a study of blood T cells in healthy people across ages. Next came a second PCR, run for roughly 6 to 11 cycles, which used a sample-barcoded 5' primer along with a J-beta primer mix. Every individual sample yielded 2.5 million or more paired-end reads (each containing CDR3). One entry per CDR3 protein results from TCRdb running MiXCR on the 5' RACE reads. The profile shows 790,000 or so distinct CDR3 sequences, about 47% of them singletons. Points on this clonotype: Antigen unknown.

Ranging in age from about 6 to 100, the donors were healthy Caucasian individuals from Russia. The junction had 8 bases not matched to a gene; V was cut back by 5 bases and J by 2 bases. The CDR3 is 15 amino acids. Germline V CDR1 and CDR2: MDHEN, SYDVKM. Findings of the study overall: Both higher diversity and more naive CD4+ cells marked long-lived donors when set against aged donors.

The chain joins TRBV28 to TRBJ2-7, with 8 bases matching TRBD1. The source of this sequence is an elderly man in good health. What was sequenced was blood. The CDR3 is CASSLYQDRAYEQYF. CDR3 bases: TGTGCCAGCAGTCTATACCAGGACAGGGCCTACGAGCAGTACTTC.